The source of this T cell receptor (beta chain) is a study of blood T cell repertoires in COVID-19. Study at large: The samples span acute and convalescent COVID-19 from the United States, Italy and Spain.

V lost 3 bases to trimming and J lost 5 bases; unmatched junction nucleotides: 3. CDR3 length: 13 residues. Original methodology: Amplified reference gene primers provided the basis for estimating nucleated cell counts. Some clones are missing from TCRdb's copy, which holds only in-frame ones; the method was immunoSEQ multiplex PCR. V, J and clone size reflect that table, while D and trimming were determined from the DNA. The table includes around 60,000 clones, more than 65% detected once. There are a few counts of this clone. Source material: peripheral blood. The rearrangement uses TRBV12-3 or TRBV12-4 and TRBJ1-1; 7 nucleotides align to TRBD1. This receptor was identified in a woman aged 60-75 years with acute or convalescent COVID-19. The DNA of the CDR3 is TGTGCCAGCAGTTTCACAGGGGCGACTGAAGCTTTCTTT. Residues: CASSFTGATEAFF.